The 28 T cell receptor beta chains presented below share a single source sample, sequenced in a study of blood T cell repertoires in COVID-19. Assay used: immunoSEQ multiplex PCR; TCRdb lists only in-frame clones, some missing. The table includes more than 150,000 clones, 65% to 90% detected once. The sequenced material came from PBMCs or T cells enriched from blood (not recorded which). Source of these receptors: a man aged 35 to 55 who had recovered from COVID-19.

The sample holds a few counts of this clone. The chain combines TRBV14 with TRBJ1-2, with 9 positions matching TRBD1. The CDR3 is 15 residues long. Per germline, CDR1 SGHDN and CDR2 FVKESK. With V trimmed by 1 base and J by 6 bases, 6 bases remained unmatched. CDR3 in DNA: TGTGCCAGCAGCCAAGGAAACAGGGGGCCCCATGGCTACACCTTC. It specifies CASSQGNRGPHGYTF.

This rearrangement joins TRBV6-2 or TRBV6-3 to TRBJ2-7; 15 bases fit TRBD2. Germline V gene lookup returns CDR1 MNHEY and CDR2 SVGEGT. Losses at the gene ends were 5 bases for V and 4 bases for J; bases not matched to a gene: 6. CDR3 length equals 16 residues. The DNA for the CDR3 is TGTGCCAGCAGTCACCAAGGGACTAGCGGGAGGTACGAGCAGTACTTC. This sequence encodes CASSHQGTSGRYEQYF.

The chain is built from TRBV10-3 and TRBJ2-3; 9 nucleotides agree with TRBD1. The CDR3 is 16 amino acids. The ends lost 6 bases at V and 3 bases at J; junction bases unmatched: 10. Germline assignment: CDR1 ENHRY and CDR2 SYGVKD. Here the CDR3 DNA reads TGTGCCATCAGGGAGAGGGACAGGGAGGGGACAGATACGCAGTATTTT. This codes for CAIRERDREGTDTQYF.

The chain combines TRBV5-5 with TRBJ1-1; TRBD1 matches at 9 bases. Germline CDR1 is SGHKS and CDR2 is YYEKEE (reference sequence). This CDR3 has 15 amino acids. Unmatched junction bases numbered 6, after V lost 3 bases and J lost 3 bases. The CDR3 DNA reads TGTGCCAGCAGCTACCCCGGGACAGGGTACACTGAAGCTTTCTTT. It specifies CASSYPGTGYTEAFF.

The V and J genes are TRBV7-2 and TRBJ1-5; possibly TRBD1 for D (5 bases). Trimming pared 3 bases from V and 6 bases from J, leaving 12 bases between. The CDR3 length is 14 residues. Germline V gene sequence: CDR1 SGHTA, CDR2 FQGNSA. The DNA for the CDR3 is TGTGCCAGCAGCTTTGACAGTTTTACTCAGCCCCAGCATTTT. Translation: CASSFDSFTQPQHF. Based on the CDR3 plus reference TRBV7-2 and TRBJ1-5, the full variable domain is GAGVSQSPSNKVTEKGKDVELRCDPISGHTALYWYRQSLGQGLEFLIYFQGNSAPDKSGLPSDRFSAERTGGSVSTLTIQRTQQEDSAVYLCASSFDSFTQPQHFGDGTRLSIL.

The chain uses TRBV11-2 and TRBJ1-5; D possibly corresponds to TRBD1 (5 bases). This CDR3 is 13 amino acids long. Trimming removed 2 bases from V and 5 bases from J, with 7 bases in between. Germline V gene data show CDR1 as SGHAT and CDR2 as FQNNGV. The CDR3 sequence is CASSLIRDQPQHF. The CDR3 DNA is TGTGCCAGCAGCTTAATCAGGGATCAGCCCCAGCATTTT.

The V and J genes are TRBV19 and TRBJ1-2, with TRBD1 matching 8 bases. After removal of 3 bases from V and 4 bases from J, the junction contained 4 bases not matched to a gene. Per the germline V gene, CDR1 is LNHDA and CDR2 is SQIVND (reference sequence). CDR3 length equals 14 residues. The CDR3 protein is CASSIDRGPYGYTF. The CDR3 bases are TGTGCCAGTAGTATCGACAGGGGTCCCTATGGCTACACCTTC.

The chain links TRBV9 to TRBJ2-5; 9 bases align to TRBD1. CDR3 length: 16 residues. Germline CDR1 SGDLS, CDR2 YYNGEE. After removal of 5 bases from V and 4 bases from J, the junction contained 12 bases not matched to a gene. The CDR3 sequence is CASSGPGTGTGETQYF. In nucleotides, the CDR3 is TGTGCCAGCAGTGGTCCCGGGACAGGGACCGGAGAGACCCAGTACTTC.

The chain recombines TRBV14 with TRBJ2-1, with 9 bases lining up with TRBD2. The J segment lost 4 bases and the V segment lost 5 bases, leaving 9 bases of the junction unmatched. The CDR3 consists of 16 residues. The germline CDR1 and CDR2 sequences are SGHDN and FVKESK. CDR3 amino acids: CASSNPGSGGYNEQFF. DNA of the CDR3: TGTGCCAGCAGCAATCCCGGTAGCGGGGGATACAATGAGCAGTTCTTC.

The chain has TRBV9 and TRBJ2-1, with a weak D call TRBD2 (6 bases). CDR3 length: 14 amino acids. Deletions cut 3 bases from V and 7 bases from J, with 14 bases between. The V gene's germline CDR1 is SGDLS and CDR2 YYNGEE. This CDR3 is CASSAGGPWNEQFF. In nucleotides, the CDR3 is TGTGCCAGCAGCGCCGGAGGGCCTTGGAATGAGCAGTTCTTC.

The chain has TRBV29-1 and TRBJ1-1, with no clear D. V was cut by 4 bases and J by 5 bases, with 14 bases left in between. Per germline, CDR1 SQVTM and CDR2 ANQGSEA. The CDR3 sequence is 13 residues long. The CDR3 sequence is CSVALRPGTEAFF. As DNA, the CDR3 is TGCAGCGTTGCACTGCGACCCGGGACTGAAGCTTTCTTT.

CDR3 loop: CASSQFRGDQPQHF. In DNA form, the CDR3 reads TGTGCCAGCAGCCAATTTCGGGGTGATCAGCCCCAGCATTTT. The chain uses TRBV28 and TRBJ1-5; D is uncertain. CDR1 is MDHEN, CDR2 SYDVKM, per germline. The ends were cut back, 6 bases at V and 5 bases at J, with 14 bases in the middle. The CDR3 has 14 amino acids.

The chain uses TRBV2 and TRBJ2-3; D might be TRBD1 (6 bases). The CDR3 consists of 15 residues. The V gene lost 1 base and the J gene lost 3 bases, with 11 bases spanning the gap. In germline, CDR1 is SNHLY, CDR2 FYNNEI. CDR3 in amino acids: CASSEVGAQTDTQYF. The CDR3 DNA is TGTGCCAGCAGTGAAGTGGGGGCGCAGACAGATACGCAGTATTTT.

The chain couples TRBV9 to TRBJ2-3; D call uncertain. V gave up 2 bases and J gave up 1 base, with 8 bases separating them. Germline values: CDR1 SGDLS, CDR2 YYNGEE. This CDR3 is 14 amino acids long. CDR3 sequence: CASSVQPGTDTQYF. Written as DNA, the CDR3 is TGTGCCAGCAGCGTTCAACCGGGCACAGATACGCAGTATTTT.

The V and J genes are TRBV6-5 and TRBJ2-1, with D maybe TRBD2 (6 bases). Germline CDR1 and CDR2: MNHEY and SVGAGI. The CDR3 spans 15 residues. The germline V and J ends were trimmed by 0 bases and 1 base, with 7 bases remaining between them. The CDR3: CASSYSGRSYNEQFF. The CDR3 DNA is TGTGCCAGCAGTTACTCGGGGAGGTCCTACAATGAGCAGTTCTTC.

The genes are TRBV6-5 and TRBJ2-1; no clear D. Trimming took 2 bases from V and 2 from J, leaving 10 bases between them. The CDR3 is 15 residues long. Germline CDR1 is MNHEY and CDR2 is SVGAGI. For the CDR3, the DNA is TGTGCCAGCAGTTACGCGAGGCCTGCCTACAATGAGCAGTTCTTC. This gives the protein CASSYARPAYNEQFF.

The chain couples TRBV28 to TRBJ1-2; the D is unclear. This CDR3 is 13 amino acids long. In germline, CDR1 is MDHEN, CDR2 SYDVKM. V lost 10 bases and J lost 5, with 17 bases in between. CDR3 amino acids: CATHLPGGYGYTF. The CDR3 DNA reads as TGTGCCACCCACCTACCCGGAGGGTATGGCTACACCTTC.

CDR3 region: CASSWGGDGGNTIYF. The CDR3 DNA sequence: TGTGCCAGCAGCTGGGGGGGGGACGGTGGAAACACCATATATTTT. The chain combines TRBV11-2 with TRBJ1-3; TRBD1 is a possible D gene (5 bases). Germline CDR1 and CDR2: SGHAT and FQNNGV. V lost 4 bases to trimming and J lost 3 bases, with 13 bases between them. This CDR3 has 15 residues.

The chain couples TRBV6-2 or TRBV6-3 to TRBJ1-5; D ambiguous. Trimming took off 2 bases at V and 9 bases at J, with 11 bases between the two ends. The CDR3 runs to 13 residues. Germline V lookup: CDR1 MNHEY, CDR2 SVGEGT. The CDR3 bases are TGTGCCAGCAGTTACCGCGCTTCGGGGCCCCAGCATTTT. Amino acids: CASSYRASGPQHF.

The count of this clone is one. The V gene is TRBV6-6, the J gene TRBJ1-1; weak D call: TRBD1 (5 bases). This CDR3 spans 14 amino acids. Trimming shortened V by 6 bases and J by 1 base, and 12 bases separated the two germline ends. Looked up from germline, CDR1 is MNHNY and CDR2 is SVGAGI (reference sequence). CDR3 region: CASSQPQGNTEAFF. In DNA form, the CDR3 reads TGTGCCAGCAGCCAACCGCAGGGGAACACTGAAGCTTTCTTT.

This chain connects TRBV28 to TRBJ2-2, with 15 bases aligning to TRBD2. CDR1 is MDHEN and CDR2 is SYDVKM in the germline V gene. Trimming removed 5 bases from V and 8 bases from J; junction bases left unmatched: 6. The CDR3 runs to 16 residues. CDR3 loop: CASSPWTSGRVGELFF. CDR3 nucleotide sequence: TGTGCCAGCAGTCCCTGGACTAGCGGGAGGGTGGGGGAGCTGTTTTTT.

The J gene is TRBJ1-2, the V gene TRBV6-5; the D is unclear. The CDR3 consists of 14 residues. Per germline, CDR1 MNHEY and CDR2 SVGAGI. V shed 3 bases and J shed 4 bases, with 12 bases lying between them. The CDR3 loop is CASSYDLGLYGYTF. The DNA of the CDR3 is TGTGCCAGCAGTTATGACTTGGGTCTCTATGGCTACACCTTC.

This clone occurred once. J is TRBJ1-1 and V is TRBV12-3 or TRBV12-4, with unresolved D. The CDR3 totals 12 residues. V lost 3 bases, J lost 0 bases, and 2 bases lay in between. CDR3 bases: TGTGCCAGCAGTTTCATGAACACTGAAGCTTTCTTT. Its protein product is CASSFMNTEAFF.

The chain couples TRBV18 to TRBJ2-7; 7 positions agree with TRBD1. Germline CDR1 reads KGHSH; CDR2 reads LQKENI. V trimming: 5 bases; J trimming: 4 bases; junction bases outside the gene matches: 5. The CDR3 is 13 amino acids. The CDR3 sequence is CASSYRDSYEQYF. CDR3 nucleotides: TGTGCCAGCTCATACCGGGACAGTTACGAGCAGTACTTC.

This clone showed up just once. V and J are TRBV10-1 and TRBJ2-3, with a weak D call TRBD2 (6 bases). The germline V gene encodes CDR1 WNHNN and CDR2 SYGVQD (reference sequence). This CDR3 has 13 amino acids. The V end was cut by 2 bases, the J end by 11 bases, with 14 bases between. The CDR3 sequence: CASSEAGTLRQYF. CDR3 nucleotides: TGCGCCAGCAGTGAGGCGGGGACTTTAAGGCAGTATTTT.

J is TRBJ1-3 and V is TRBV25-1, with D hard to call. The germline V gene has CDR1 MGHDK and CDR2 SYGVNS. Trimming stripped 7 bases from V and 6 bases from J, with 13 bases between. The CDR3 is 13 residues long. The CDR3 protein is CASTHDGENTIYF. CDR3 bases: TGTGCCAGCACCCACGACGGGGAAAACACCATATATTTT. The variable domain in full, with the rest retrieved from reference TRBV25-1 and TRBJ1-3, is EADIYQTPRYLVIGTGKKITLECSQTMGHDKMYWYQQDPGMELHLIHYSYGVNSTEKGDLSSESTVSRIRTEHFPLTLESARPSHTSQYLCASTHDGENTIYFGEGSWLTVV.

The chain carries TRBV27 and TRBJ1-4, with 11 bases identical to TRBD1. The CDR3 has 14 amino acids. Trimming removed 7 bases from V and 7 bases from J; junction bases left unmatched: 5. Germline CDR1 and CDR2: MNHEY and SMNVEV (reference sequence). The CDR3 spells CASKTGTGGEKLFF. For the CDR3, the DNA is TGTGCCAGCAAGACCGGGACAGGGGGTGAAAAACTGTTTTTT.

The CDR3 DNA follows: TGTGCCAGCAGCCCTCCACAGGGTCTAACTGAAGCTTTCTTT. Protein sequence: CASSPPQGLTEAFF. The J gene is TRBJ1-1, the V gene TRBV27, with a possible D match to TRBD1 (6 bases). The germline V gene has CDR1 MNHEY and CDR2 SMNVEV (reference sequence). V lost 6 bases, J lost 5 bases, and 16 bases lay in between. The CDR3 runs to 14 residues.